Listed below are T cell receptor beta chains from one sample, sequenced in a study of cytomegalovirus exposure and HLA in healthy donors. Assay: immunoSEQ multiplex PCR; the TCRdb copy retains only in-frame clones and omits some. The sample lists about 160,000 clones, around three quarters occurring once. The sequenced sample consisted of PBMCs. The receptor source for this set is a middle-aged man in good health and CMV-seropositive. The CDR3 runs from the conserved cysteine through the conserved F or W. Each record gives: D gene, clone size, V gene, J gene, CDR3 protein, CDR3 DNA. The D gene is left open where the match is weak. Clone sizes are given selectively: once, few, many, or a class where the clone is expanded.

>TRBD2|NA|TRBV23-1|TRBJ2-3
CASSQPDGTGASGGAPSTDTQYF
TGCGCCAGCAGTCAACCTGACGGGACCGGGGCTAGCGGGGGGGCCCCTAGCACAGATACGCAGTATTTT
>NA|once|TRBV7-2|TRBJ2-2
CASSRSRQNTGELFF
TGTGCCAGCAGCCGAAGCCGACAGAACACCGGGGAGCTGTTTTTT
>NA|few|TRBV7-6|TRBJ2-3
CASSLGWPDTQYF
TGTGCCAGCAGCTTAGGGTGGCCAGATACGCAGTATTTT
>TRBD1|NA|TRBV7-2|TRBJ1-2
CASRPSPGTANYGYTF
TGTGCCAGCAGACCGAGTCCCGGGACAGCGAACTATGGCTACACCTTC
>NA|NA|TRBV15|TRBJ2-7
CATATSVDRPYEQYF
TGTGCCACCGCAACTTCTGTGGACAGACCTTACGAGCAGTACTTC
>NA|NA|TRBV7-9|TRBJ1-1
CASSLFTVGGDTEAFF
TGTGCCAGCAGCTTATTCACTGTAGGGGGTGACACTGAAGCTTTCTTT
>NA|NA|TRBV6-6|TRBJ1-1
CASSKPTRGTEAFF
TGTGCCAGCAGCAAACCTACTCGGGGCACTGAAGCTTTCTTT
>NA|few|TRBV27|TRBJ2-7
CASSGGDSSYEQYF
TGTGCCAGCAGCGGGGGGGACAGTTCCTACGAGCAGTACTTC
>TRBD1|NA|TRBV4-2|TRBJ2-2
CASTDTGGTGELFF
TGTGCCAGCACCGATACAGGGGGGACCGGGGAGCTGTTTTTT
>TRBD1|NA|TRBV2|TRBJ2-7
CASSAIGTGAPYEQYF
TGTGCCAGCAGCGCAATAGGGACAGGGGCCCCCTACGAGCAGTACTTC
>NA|NA|TRBV6-5|TRBJ1-2
CASSYSTAALNYGYTF
TGTGCCAGCAGTTACTCGACGGCGGCGCTTAACTATGGCTACACCTTC
>NA|NA|TRBV6-1|TRBJ1-1
CASSEAGGDTEAFF
TGTGCCAGCAGTGAAGCGGGAGGGGACACTGAAGCTTTCTTT
>TRBD2|NA|TRBV6-1|TRBJ2-7
CASSVGGGRDEQYF
TGTGCCAGCAGTGTCGGGGGGGGCCGGGACGAGCAGTACTTC
>TRBD1|NA|TRBV7-8|TRBJ2-7
CASSPDRDWNYEQYF
TGTGCCAGCAGCCCAGACAGGGATTGGAACTACGAGCAGTACTTC